Listed here are 8 T cell receptor beta chains from one sample, sequenced in a study of siplizumab effects on memory and regulatory T cells. Profiling relied on immunoSEQ multiplex PCR, and the TCRdb table lists in-frame clones only, not all of them. The top ten hold approximately 0.58% of the sample, which has around 100,000 clones, approximately 94% seen once. The sample taken for sequencing was Tregs sorted from blood. These receptors came from a human donor in good health.

The V gene is TRBV15, the J gene TRBJ1-1; maybe TRBD1 (6 bases). This CDR3 has 11 residues. V was cut by 5 bases and J by 8 bases, with 9 bases left in between. Germline CDR1 reads LNHNV; CDR2 reads YYDKDF (reference sequence). In nucleotides, the CDR3 is TGTGCCACCAGCGGGGGGCGCGAAGCTTTCTTT. Translation gives CATSGGREAFF.

This sequence joins TRBV5-1 and TRBJ2-7; TRBD2 agrees at 12 bases. Germline lookup yields CDR1 SGHRS and CDR2 YFSETQ. The J segment lost 0 bases and the V segment lost 1 base, leaving 8 bases of the junction unmatched. The CDR3 is made up of 18 amino acids. The CDR3, as DNA: TGCGCCAGCAGCTTGTCCCCGGGACTAGCGGGCATCTCCTACGAGCAGTACTTC. Translated, it gives CASSLSPGLAGISYEQYF.

The CDR3 spells CASSLVGTSIGEQFF. The CDR3 DNA reads as TGTGCCAGCAGCTTAGTTGGGACTAGTATAGGTGAGCAGTTCTTC. The chain couples TRBV11-2 to TRBJ2-1, with 8 bases fitting TRBD2. V shed 1 base, J shed 9 bases, and the junction held 8 bases outside the gene matches. In germline, CDR1 is SGHAT, CDR2 FQNNGV. The CDR3 spans 15 residues.

The genes are TRBV19 and TRBJ2-2, with 13 bases identical to TRBD2. V trimming: 6 bases; J trimming: 9 bases; junction bases outside the gene matches: 10. Germline CDR1 LNHDA, CDR2 SQIVND (reference sequence). This CDR3 has 16 residues. DNA of the CDR3: TGTGCCAGTAGGGGGAGCGGGACTAGCGGGATCTGGGAGCTGTTTTTT. It yields the protein CASRGSGTSGIWELFF.

The V gene is TRBV10-3, the J gene TRBJ2-7; the D gene could be TRBD1 or TRBD2 (6 bases each). This CDR3 contains 18 residues. Germline V gene data show CDR1 as ENHRY and CDR2 as SYGVKD. V shed 4 bases and J shed 1 base, with 23 bases lying between them. CDR3 protein: CAISGAGHTVHASYEQYF. The CDR3 DNA follows: TGTGCCATCAGTGGGGCGGGACACACGGTCCACGCTTCCTACGAGCAGTACTTC.

The chain uses TRBV4-2 and TRBJ2-1, with D hard to call. The CDR3 spans 16 residues. The V and J ends lost 4 bases and 0 bases respectively, with 13 bases between them. The germline V gene encodes CDR1 LGHNA and CDR2 YNFKEQ. The CDR3 is CASSPLGSRSYNEQFF. The CDR3 bases are TGTGCCAGCAGCCCACTGGGTTCGCGCTCCTACAATGAGCAGTTCTTC.

This chain connects TRBV21-1 to TRBJ2-1; the table's D call, TRBD2, was not checked against the DNA. TRBV21-1 is given as a pseudogene. The CDR3 has 16 residues. As DNA, the CDR3 is TGTGCCAGCAGCAATCTGAGCGGGAGACGTAGGACTTGGGAGTTCTTC. Protein: CASSNLSGRRRTWEFF.

The gene calls are TRBV5-1 and TRBJ1-6, with D possibly TRBD1 on 5 matching bases. Trimming pared 4 bases from V and 10 bases from J, leaving 21 bases between. Germline-derived CDR1 and CDR2 are SGHRS and YFSETQ. This CDR3 is 16 amino acids long. CDR3 sequence: CASSTGLQDSKSPLHF. DNA for the CDR3: TGCGCCAGCAGCACAGGACTACAGGATTCGAAGTCACCCCTCCACTTT.